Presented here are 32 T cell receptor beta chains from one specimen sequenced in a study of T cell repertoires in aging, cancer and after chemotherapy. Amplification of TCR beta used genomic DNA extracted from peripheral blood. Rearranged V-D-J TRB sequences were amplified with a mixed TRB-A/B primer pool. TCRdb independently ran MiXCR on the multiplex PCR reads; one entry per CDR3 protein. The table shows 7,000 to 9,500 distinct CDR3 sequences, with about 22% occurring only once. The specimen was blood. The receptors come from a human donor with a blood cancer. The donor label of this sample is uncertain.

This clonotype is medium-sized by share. The chain's CDR3 is CASSSGLGEQYF. DNA of the CDR3: TGTGCCAGTAGTTCCGGACTAGGCGAGCAGTACTTC. The chain joins TRBV19 to TRBJ2-7; 7 bases line up with TRBD2. V lost 5 bases and J lost 6; bases outside the gene matches: 4. This CDR3 is built from 12 residues. CDR1 is LNHDA and CDR2 is SQIVND in the germline V gene (reference sequence). The full variable domain, rest sourced from reference TRBV19 and TRBJ2-7, is DGGITQSPKYLFRKEGQNVTLSCEQNLNHDAMYWYRQDPGQGLRLIYYSQIVNDFQKGDIAEGYSVSREKKESFPLTVTSAQKNPTAFYLCASSSGLGEQYFGPGTRLTVT.

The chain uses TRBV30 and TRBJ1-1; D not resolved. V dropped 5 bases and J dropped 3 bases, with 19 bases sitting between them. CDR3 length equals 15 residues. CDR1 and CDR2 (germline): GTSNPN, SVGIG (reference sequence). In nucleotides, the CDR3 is TGTGCCTGGGGCCGCTGGACCTTGGTGGACACTGAAGCTTTCTTT. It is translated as CAWGRWTLVDTEAFF.

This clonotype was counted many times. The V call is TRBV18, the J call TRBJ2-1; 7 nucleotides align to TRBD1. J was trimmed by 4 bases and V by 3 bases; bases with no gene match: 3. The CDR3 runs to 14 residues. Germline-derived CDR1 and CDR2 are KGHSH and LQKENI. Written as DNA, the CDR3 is TGTGCCAGCTCACCCCCGGGACAGTACAATGAGCAGTTCTTC. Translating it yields CASSPPGQYNEQFF.

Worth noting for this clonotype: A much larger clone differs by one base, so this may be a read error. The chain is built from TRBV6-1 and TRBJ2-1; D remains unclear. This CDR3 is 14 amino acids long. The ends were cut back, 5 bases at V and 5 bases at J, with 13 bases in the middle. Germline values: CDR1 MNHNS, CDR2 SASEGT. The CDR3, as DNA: TGTGCCAGCAGTAGAGTGGGAACCGACAATGAGCAGTTCTTC. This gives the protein CASSRVGTDNEQFF.

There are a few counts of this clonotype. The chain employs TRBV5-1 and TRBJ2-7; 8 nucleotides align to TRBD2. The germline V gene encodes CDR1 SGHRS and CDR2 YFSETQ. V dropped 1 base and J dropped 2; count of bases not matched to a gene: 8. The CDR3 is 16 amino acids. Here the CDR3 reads CASSLYGAGVPYEQYF. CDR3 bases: TGCGCCAGCAGCTTGTATGGAGCGGGAGTCCCCTACGAGCAGTACTTC.

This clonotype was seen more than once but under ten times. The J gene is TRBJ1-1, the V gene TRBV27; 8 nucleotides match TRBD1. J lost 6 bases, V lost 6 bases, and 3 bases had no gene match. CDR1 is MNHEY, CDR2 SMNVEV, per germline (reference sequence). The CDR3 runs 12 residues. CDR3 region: CASRGGQAEAFF. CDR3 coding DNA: TGTGCCAGCAGGGGGGGACAGGCTGAAGCTTTCTTT.

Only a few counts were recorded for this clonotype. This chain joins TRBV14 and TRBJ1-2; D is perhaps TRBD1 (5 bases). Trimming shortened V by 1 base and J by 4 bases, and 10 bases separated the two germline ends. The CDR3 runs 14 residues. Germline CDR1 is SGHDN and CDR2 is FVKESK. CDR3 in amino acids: CASSQAGQAYGYTF. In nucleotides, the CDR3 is TGTGCCAGCAGCCAAGCGGGGCAGGCCTATGGCTACACCTTC.

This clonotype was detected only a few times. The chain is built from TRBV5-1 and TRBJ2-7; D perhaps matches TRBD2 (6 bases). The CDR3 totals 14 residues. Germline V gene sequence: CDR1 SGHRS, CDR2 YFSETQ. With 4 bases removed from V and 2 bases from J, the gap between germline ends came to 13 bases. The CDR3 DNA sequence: TGCGCCAGCAGCCCCCGGCGGGGCCCCTACGAGCAGTACTTC. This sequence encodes CASSPRRGPYEQYF.

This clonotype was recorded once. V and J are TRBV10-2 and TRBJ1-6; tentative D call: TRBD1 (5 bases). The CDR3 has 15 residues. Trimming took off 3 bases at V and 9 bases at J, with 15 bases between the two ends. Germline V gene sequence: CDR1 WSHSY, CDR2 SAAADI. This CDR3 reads CASSDHGAGSSPLHF. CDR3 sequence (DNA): TGCGCCAGCAGTGACCATGGGGCAGGGAGTTCACCCCTCCACTTT.

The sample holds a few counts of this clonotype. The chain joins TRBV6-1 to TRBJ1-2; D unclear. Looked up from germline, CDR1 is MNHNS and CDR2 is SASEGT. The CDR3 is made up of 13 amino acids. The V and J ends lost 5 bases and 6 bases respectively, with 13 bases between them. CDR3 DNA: TGTGCCAGCAGTCCGGACGGGTACGATGGCTACACCTTC. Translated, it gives CASSPDGYDGYTF.

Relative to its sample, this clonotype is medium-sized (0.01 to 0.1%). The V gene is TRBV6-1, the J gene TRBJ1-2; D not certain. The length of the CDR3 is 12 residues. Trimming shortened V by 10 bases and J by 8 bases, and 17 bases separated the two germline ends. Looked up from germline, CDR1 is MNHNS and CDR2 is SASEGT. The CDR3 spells CATHRETGGYTF. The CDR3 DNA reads TGTGCCACCCACAGAGAAACTGGGGGCTACACCTTC.

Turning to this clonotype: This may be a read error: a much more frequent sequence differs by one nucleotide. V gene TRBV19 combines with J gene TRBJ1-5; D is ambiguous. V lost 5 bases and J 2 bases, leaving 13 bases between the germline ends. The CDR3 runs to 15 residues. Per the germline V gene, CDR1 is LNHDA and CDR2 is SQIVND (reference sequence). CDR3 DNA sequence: TGTGCCAGTAGTTTGTATAGGGATGGCAATCAGCCCCAGCATTTT. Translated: CASSLYRDGNQPQHF.

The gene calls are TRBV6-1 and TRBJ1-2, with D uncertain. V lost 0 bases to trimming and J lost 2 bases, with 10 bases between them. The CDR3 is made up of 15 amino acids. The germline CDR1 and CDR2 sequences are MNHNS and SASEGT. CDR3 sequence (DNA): TGTGCCAGCAGTGAAGCGCGGGGTTTGAACTATGGCTACACCTTC. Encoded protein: CASSEARGLNYGYTF.

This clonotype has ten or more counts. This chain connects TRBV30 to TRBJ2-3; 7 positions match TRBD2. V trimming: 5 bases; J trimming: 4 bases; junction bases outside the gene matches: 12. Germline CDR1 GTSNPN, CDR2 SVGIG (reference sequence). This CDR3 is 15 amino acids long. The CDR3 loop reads CAWSRGGRRADTQYF. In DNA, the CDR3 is TGTGCCTGGTCCCGCGGGGGTAGAAGGGCAGATACGCAGTATTTT.

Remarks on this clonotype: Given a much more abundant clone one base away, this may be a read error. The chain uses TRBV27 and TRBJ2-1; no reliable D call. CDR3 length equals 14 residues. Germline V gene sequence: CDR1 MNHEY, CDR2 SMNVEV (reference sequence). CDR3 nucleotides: TGTGCCGGCAGTTTTTTACCCCTTAGCAATGAGCAGTTCTTC. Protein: CAGSFLPLSNEQFF.

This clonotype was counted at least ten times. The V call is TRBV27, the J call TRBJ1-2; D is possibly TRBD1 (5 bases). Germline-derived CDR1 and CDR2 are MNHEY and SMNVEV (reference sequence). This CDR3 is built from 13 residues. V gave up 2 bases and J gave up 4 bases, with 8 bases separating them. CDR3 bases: TGTGCCAGCAGTTTACAGGGTCCCTATGGCTACACCTTC. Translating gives CASSLQGPYGYTF.

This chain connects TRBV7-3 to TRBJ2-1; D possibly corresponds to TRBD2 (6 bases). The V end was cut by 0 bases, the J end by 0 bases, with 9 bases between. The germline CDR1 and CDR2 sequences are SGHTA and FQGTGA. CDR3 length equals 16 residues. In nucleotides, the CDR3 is TGTGCCAGCAGCTTAACTAGCGGAGCCTCCTACAATGAGCAGTTCTTC. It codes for CASSLTSGASYNEQFF. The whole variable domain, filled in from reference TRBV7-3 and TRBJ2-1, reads GAGVSQTPSNKVTEKGKYVELRCDPISGHTALYWYRQSLGQGPEFLIYFQGTGAADDSGLPNDRFFAVRPEGSVSTLKIQRTERGDSAVYLCASSLTSGASYNEQFFGPGTRLTVL.

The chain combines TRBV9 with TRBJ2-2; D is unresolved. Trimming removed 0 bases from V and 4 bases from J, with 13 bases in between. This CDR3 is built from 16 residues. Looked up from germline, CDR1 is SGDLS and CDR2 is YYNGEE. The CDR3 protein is CASSVVARTGTGELFF. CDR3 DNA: TGTGCCAGCAGCGTAGTTGCCAGGACGGGCACCGGGGAGCTGTTTTTT.

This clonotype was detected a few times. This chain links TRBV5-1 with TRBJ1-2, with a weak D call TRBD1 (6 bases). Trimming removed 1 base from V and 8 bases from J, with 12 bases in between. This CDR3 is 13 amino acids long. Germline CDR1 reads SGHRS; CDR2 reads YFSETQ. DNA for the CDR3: TGCGCCAGCAGCTTGTCAGGGGATTTGGGCTACACCTTC. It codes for CASSLSGDLGYTF.

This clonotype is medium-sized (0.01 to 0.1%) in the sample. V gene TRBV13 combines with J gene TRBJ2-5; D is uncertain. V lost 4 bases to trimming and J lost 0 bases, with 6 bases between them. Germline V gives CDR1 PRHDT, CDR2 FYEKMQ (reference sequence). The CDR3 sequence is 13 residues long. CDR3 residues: CASSSSHQETQYF. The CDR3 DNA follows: TGTGCCAGCAGCTCTTCGCACCAAGAGACCCAGTACTTC. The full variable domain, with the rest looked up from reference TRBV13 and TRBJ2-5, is AAGVIQSPRHLIKEKRETATLKCYPIPRHDTVYWYQQGPGQDPQFLISFYEKMQSDKGSIPDRFSAQQFSDYHSELNMSSLELGDSALYFCASSSSHQETQYFGPGTRLLVL.

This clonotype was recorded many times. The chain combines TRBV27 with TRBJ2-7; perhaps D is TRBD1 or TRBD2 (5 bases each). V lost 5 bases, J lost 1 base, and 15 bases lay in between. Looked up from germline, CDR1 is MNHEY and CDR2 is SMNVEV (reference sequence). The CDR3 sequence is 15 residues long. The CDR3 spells CASSPSGTASYEQYF. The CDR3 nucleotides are TGTGCCAGCAGTCCATCCGGGACGGCGTCCTACGAGCAGTACTTC.

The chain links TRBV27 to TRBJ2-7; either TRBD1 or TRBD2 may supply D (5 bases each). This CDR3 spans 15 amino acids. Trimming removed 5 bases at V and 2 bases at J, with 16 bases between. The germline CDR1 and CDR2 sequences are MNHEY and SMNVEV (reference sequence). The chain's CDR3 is CASSPLSGTPYEQYF. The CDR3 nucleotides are TGTGCCAGCAGTCCGTTGTCAGGGACCCCCTACGAGCAGTACTTC.

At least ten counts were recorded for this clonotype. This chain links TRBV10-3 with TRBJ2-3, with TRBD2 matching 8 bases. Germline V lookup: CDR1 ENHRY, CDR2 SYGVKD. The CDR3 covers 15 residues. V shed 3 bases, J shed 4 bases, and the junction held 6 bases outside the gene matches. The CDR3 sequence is CAISDIQREPDTQYF. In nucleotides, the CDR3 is TGTGCCATCAGTGACATCCAGCGGGAGCCAGATACGCAGTATTTT.

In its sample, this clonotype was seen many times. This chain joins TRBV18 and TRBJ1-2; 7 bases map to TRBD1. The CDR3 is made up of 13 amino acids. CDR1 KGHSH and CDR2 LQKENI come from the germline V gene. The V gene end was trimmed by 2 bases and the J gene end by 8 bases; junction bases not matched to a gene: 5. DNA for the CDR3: TGTGCCAGCTCACCAGGACAGGCTTCGGGCTACACCTTC. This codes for CASSPGQASGYTF.

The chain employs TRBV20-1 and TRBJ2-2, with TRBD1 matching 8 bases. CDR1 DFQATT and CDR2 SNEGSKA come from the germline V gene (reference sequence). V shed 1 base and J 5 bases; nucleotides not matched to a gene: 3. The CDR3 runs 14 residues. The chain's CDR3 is CSARAQGATGELFF. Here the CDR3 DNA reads TGCAGTGCTAGAGCGCAGGGGGCGACCGGGGAGCTGTTTTTT.

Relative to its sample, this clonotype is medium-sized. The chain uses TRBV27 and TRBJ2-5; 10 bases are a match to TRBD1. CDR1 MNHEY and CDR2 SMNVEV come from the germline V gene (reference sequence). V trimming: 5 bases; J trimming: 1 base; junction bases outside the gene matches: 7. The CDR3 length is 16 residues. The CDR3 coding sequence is TGTGCCAGCAGTCCTCGGGACAGGGGTCTCCAAGAGACCCAGTACTTC. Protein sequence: CASSPRDRGLQETQYF.

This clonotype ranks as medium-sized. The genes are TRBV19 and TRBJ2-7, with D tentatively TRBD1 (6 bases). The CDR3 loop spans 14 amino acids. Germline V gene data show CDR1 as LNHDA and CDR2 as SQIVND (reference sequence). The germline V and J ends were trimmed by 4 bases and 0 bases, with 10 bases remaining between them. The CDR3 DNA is TGTGCCAGTAGTACCGACAGGCTCTCCTACGAGCAGTACTTC. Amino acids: CASSTDRLSYEQYF.

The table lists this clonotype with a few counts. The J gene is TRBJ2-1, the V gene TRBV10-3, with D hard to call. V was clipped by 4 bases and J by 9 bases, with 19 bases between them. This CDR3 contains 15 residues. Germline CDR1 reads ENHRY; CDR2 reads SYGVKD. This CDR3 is CAISGTGPPGGEQFF. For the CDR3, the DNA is TGTGCCATCAGTGGGACCGGGCCTCCGGGCGGTGAGCAGTTCTTC.

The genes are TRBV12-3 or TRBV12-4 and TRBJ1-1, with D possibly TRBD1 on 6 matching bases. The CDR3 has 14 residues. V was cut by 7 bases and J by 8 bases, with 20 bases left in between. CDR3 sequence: CASIDGGRAIEAFF. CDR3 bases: TGTGCCAGCATAGACGGGGGCAGGGCAATAGAAGCTTTCTTT.

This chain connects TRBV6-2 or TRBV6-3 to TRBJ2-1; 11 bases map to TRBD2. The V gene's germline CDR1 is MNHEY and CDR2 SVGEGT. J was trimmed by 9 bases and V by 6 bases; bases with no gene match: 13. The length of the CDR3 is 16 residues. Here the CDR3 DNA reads TGTGCCAGCAGCTACCTAGCGGGAGGACCGGAGGGTGAGCAGTTCTTC. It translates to CASSYLAGGPEGEQFF.

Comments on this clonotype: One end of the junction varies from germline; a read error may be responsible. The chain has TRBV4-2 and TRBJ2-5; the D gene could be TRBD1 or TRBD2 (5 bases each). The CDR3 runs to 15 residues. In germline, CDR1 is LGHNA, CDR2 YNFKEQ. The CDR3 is CASSQENVGVGTQYF. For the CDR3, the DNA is TGCGCCAGCAGCCAAGAAAATGTGGGGGTGGGGACCCAGTACTTC.

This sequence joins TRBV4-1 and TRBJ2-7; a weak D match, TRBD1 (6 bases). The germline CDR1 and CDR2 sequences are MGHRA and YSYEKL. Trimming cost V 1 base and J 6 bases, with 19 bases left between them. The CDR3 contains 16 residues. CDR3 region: CASSQVPTRGSGEQYF. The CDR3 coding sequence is TGCGCCAGCAGCCAAGTCCCCACCAGGGGATCTGGCGAGCAGTACTTC.